The sequence of this T cell receptor beta chain was determined in a study of identical twins. General study points: Models came in too low on out-of-frame TCR alpha sharing in monozygotic twins.

The CDR3 sequence is 15 residues long. The J segment lost 4 bases and the V segment lost 5 bases, leaving 6 bases of the junction unmatched. Each CDR3 protein is one row after TCRdb ran MiXCR on the 5' RACE reads. The table shows 500,000 to 600,000 distinct CDR3 sequences, with less than 25% occurring only once. With respect to this clonotype: The antigen remains undetermined.

These sequences were also reported in another study, on T cells expressing NK-cell markers. Per that paper: TCR beta repertoires came from sorted CD3+CD56+NKG2C+, CD3+CD56+NKG2C- and CD3+CD56-NKG2C+ T cells.

This clonotype originated in a woman younger than 30 in good health. The J gene is TRBJ2-1, the V gene TRBV12-3 or TRBV12-4, with 9 positions matching TRBD1. The sequencing sample was made of CD4+ T cells sorted from blood. The CDR3 DNA is TGTGCCAGCAGTCCAACAGGGGGCCTTTACAATGAGCAGTTCTTC. As protein: CASSPTGGLYNEQFF.